The 10 T cell receptor beta chains presented below share a single source sample, sequenced in a study of T cell responses to AZD1222 COVID-19 vaccine. Measured with immunoSEQ multiplex PCR; TCRdb has only the in-frame clones, and not every one. The sample yields over 150,000 clones, approximately 94% seen once. This sample comprised peripheral blood, obtained 28 days after the second AZD1222 dose. The receptor source for this set is an adult who received the AZD1222 COVID-19 vaccine.

This chain links TRBV7-9 with TRBJ2-1; tentatively, D is TRBD1 or TRBD2 (5 bases each). The CDR3 is made up of 15 amino acids. V was cut by 5 bases and J by 4 bases, with 15 bases left in between. Germline CDR1 reads SEHNR; CDR2 reads FQNEAQ (reference sequence). The CDR3 sequence is CASSRGTSDYNEQFF. The CDR3 bases are TGTGCCAGCAGCCGTGGGACGTCGGATTACAATGAGCAGTTCTTC.

The chain is built from TRBV28 and TRBJ1-2; D not resolved. Trimming took off 7 bases at V and 2 bases at J, with 23 bases between the two ends. The germline CDR1 and CDR2 sequences are MDHEN and SYDVKM. The CDR3 runs to 17 residues. The chain's CDR3 is CASTGRGLGFGNYGYTF. CDR3 nucleotide sequence: TGTGCCAGCACTGGTCGAGGGTTAGGTTTCGGGAACTATGGCTACACCTTC.

This chain joins TRBV19 and TRBJ2-7, with D possibly TRBD1 on 6 matching bases. Germline CDR1 LNHDA, CDR2 SQIVND (reference sequence). The germline V and J ends were trimmed by 3 bases and 4 bases, with 16 bases remaining between them. This CDR3 is built from 15 residues. CDR3 DNA sequence: TGTGCCAGTAGTATCGGGACATTCACTATTTACGAGCAGTACTTC. Translated: CASSIGTFTIYEQYF.

This sequence joins TRBV19 and TRBJ2-5; D is unclear. Germline CDR1 is LNHDA and CDR2 is SQIVND (reference sequence). CDR3 length: 12 amino acids. The V end was cut by 5 bases, the J end by 0 bases, with 4 bases between. CDR3 in DNA: TGTGCCAGTAGTCCAAACCAAGAGACCCAGTACTTC. Its translation: CASSPNQETQYF. Together with reference TRBV19 and TRBJ2-5, the CDR3 gives the full variable domain: DGGITQSPKYLFRKEGQNVTLSCEQNLNHDAMYWYRQDPGQGLRLIYYSQIVNDFQKGDIAEGYSVSREKKESFPLTVTSAQKNPTAFYLCASSPNQETQYFGPGTRLLVL.

The J gene is TRBJ2-5, the V gene TRBV10-3; D is unclear. Per the germline V gene, CDR1 is ENHRY and CDR2 is SYGVKD. Trimming shortened V by 3 bases and J by 2 bases, and 13 bases separated the two germline ends. The CDR3 sequence is 15 residues long. The CDR3 here is CAISDPPTEQETQYF. The CDR3 region has the DNA TGTGCCATCAGTGACCCCCCTACCGAACAAGAGACCCAGTACTTC.

Written as DNA, the CDR3 is TGCGCCAGCAGCCCACTGTTTGACCACGAGCAGTACTTC. Protein: CASSPLFDHEQYF. This rearrangement joins TRBV5-1 to TRBJ2-7; D remains unclear. Germline CDR1 is SGHRS and CDR2 is YFSETQ. Trimming shortened V by 4 bases and J by 5 bases, and 13 bases separated the two germline ends. The CDR3 is made up of 13 amino acids. The whole variable domain, filled in from reference TRBV5-1 and TRBJ2-7, reads KAGVTQTPRYLIKTRGQQVTLSCSPISGHRSVSWYQQTPGQGLQFLFEYFSETQRNKGNFPGRFSGRQFSNSRSEMNVSTLELGDSALYLCASSPLFDHEQYFGPGTRLTVT.

A remark on this clone: One end of the junction fails to match germline, which may point to a read error. The V call is TRBV24-1, the J call TRBJ1-5, with D perhaps matching TRBD1 (6 bases). The CDR3 totals 12 residues. Germline V gene data show CDR1 as KGHDR and CDR2 as SFDVKD. The CDR3 nucleotides read TGTGCCACCAGTGATAACGGACAGACGACCCTTTTT. Translating it yields CATSDNGQTTLF.

The chain recombines TRBV6-1 with TRBJ1-6; a possible D gene is TRBD1 (6 bases). The V end was cut by 1 base, the J end by 15 bases, with 7 bases between. The V gene's germline CDR1 is MNHNS and CDR2 SASEGT. This CDR3 spans 11 amino acids. CDR3 residues: CASSEGQVLHF. CDR3 sequence (DNA): TGTGCCAGCAGTGAAGGACAGGTCCTCCACTTT.

The V gene is TRBV6-5, the J gene TRBJ1-3; 7 nucleotides line up with TRBD1. There are 15 residues in the CDR3. V lost 6 bases, J lost 0 bases, and 5 bases stayed unmatched. Germline V gene data show CDR1 as MNHEY and CDR2 as SVGAGI. CDR3 nucleotide sequence: TGTGCCAGCAGCATGGACAGGTCCTCTGGAAACACCATATATTTT. It is translated as CASSMDRSSGNTIYF.

The chain joins TRBV2 to TRBJ1-5; D is ambiguous. Trimming took 6 bases from V and 0 from J, leaving 9 bases between them. The CDR3 is made up of 14 amino acids. Germline CDR1 and CDR2: SNHLY and FYNNEI. CDR3 region: CASSLGYSNQPQHF. The CDR3 DNA is TGTGCCAGCAGCCTAGGGTATAGCAATCAGCCCCAGCATTTT.